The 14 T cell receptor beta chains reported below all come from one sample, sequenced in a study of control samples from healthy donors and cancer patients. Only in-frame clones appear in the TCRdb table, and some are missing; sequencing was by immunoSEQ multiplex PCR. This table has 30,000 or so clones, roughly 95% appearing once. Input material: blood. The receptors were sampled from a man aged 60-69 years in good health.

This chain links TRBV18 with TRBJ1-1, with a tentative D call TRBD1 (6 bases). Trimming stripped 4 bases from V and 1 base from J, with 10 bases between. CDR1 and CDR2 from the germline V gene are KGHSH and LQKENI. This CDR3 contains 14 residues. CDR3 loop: CASSLGQTNTEAFF. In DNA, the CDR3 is TGTGCCAGCTCACTGGGACAAACGAACACTGAAGCTTTCTTT.

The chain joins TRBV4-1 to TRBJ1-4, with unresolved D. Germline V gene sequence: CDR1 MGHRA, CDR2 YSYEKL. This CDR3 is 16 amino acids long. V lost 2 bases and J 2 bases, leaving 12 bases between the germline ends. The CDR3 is CASSQNGFETNEKLFF. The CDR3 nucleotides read TGCGCCAGCAGCCAAAATGGATTTGAGACTAATGAAAAACTGTTTTTT.

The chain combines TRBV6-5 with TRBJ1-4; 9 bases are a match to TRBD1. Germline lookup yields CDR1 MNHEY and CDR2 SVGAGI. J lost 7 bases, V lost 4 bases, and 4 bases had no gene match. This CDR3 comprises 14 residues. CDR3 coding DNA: TGTGCCAGCAGTTCGGACAGGGGTGGTGAAAAACTGTTTTTT. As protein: CASSSDRGGEKLFF.

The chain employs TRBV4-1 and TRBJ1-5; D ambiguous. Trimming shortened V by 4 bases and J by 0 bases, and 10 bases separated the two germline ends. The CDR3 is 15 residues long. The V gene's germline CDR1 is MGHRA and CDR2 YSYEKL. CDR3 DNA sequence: TGCGCCAGCAGCCCTCAGGTTTATAGCAATCAGCCCCAGCATTTT. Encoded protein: CASSPQVYSNQPQHF.

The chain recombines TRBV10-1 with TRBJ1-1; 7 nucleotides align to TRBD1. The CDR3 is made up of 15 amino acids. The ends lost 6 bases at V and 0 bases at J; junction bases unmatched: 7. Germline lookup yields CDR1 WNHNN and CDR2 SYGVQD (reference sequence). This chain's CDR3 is CASRDGRGMNTEAFF. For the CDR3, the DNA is TGCGCCAGCAGGGATGGCAGGGGGATGAACACTGAAGCTTTCTTT.

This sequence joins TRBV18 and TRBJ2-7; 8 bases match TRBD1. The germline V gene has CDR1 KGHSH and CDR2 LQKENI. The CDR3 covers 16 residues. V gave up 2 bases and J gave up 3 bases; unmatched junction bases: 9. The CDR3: CASSPAVRQGNYEQYF. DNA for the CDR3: TGTGCCAGCTCACCAGCCGTGAGACAGGGGAACTACGAGCAGTACTTC.

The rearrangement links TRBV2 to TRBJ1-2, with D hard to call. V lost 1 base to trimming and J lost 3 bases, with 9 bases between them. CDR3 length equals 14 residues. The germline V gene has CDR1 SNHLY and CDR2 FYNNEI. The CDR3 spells CASSEDSQDYGYTF. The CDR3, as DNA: TGTGCCAGCAGTGAAGATAGTCAGGACTATGGCTACACCTTC.

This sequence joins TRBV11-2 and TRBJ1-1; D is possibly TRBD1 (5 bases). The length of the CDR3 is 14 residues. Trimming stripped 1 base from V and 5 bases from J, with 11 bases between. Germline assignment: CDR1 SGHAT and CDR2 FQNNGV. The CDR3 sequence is CASSLGTGETEAFF. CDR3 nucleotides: TGTGCCAGCAGCTTAGGTACAGGAGAAACTGAAGCTTTCTTT.

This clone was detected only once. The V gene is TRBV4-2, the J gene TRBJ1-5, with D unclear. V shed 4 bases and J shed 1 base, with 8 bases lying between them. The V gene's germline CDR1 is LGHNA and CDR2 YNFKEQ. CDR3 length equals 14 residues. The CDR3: CASSRRASNQPQHF. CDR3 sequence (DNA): TGTGCCAGCAGCCGTCGGGCGAGCAATCAGCCCCAGCATTTT.

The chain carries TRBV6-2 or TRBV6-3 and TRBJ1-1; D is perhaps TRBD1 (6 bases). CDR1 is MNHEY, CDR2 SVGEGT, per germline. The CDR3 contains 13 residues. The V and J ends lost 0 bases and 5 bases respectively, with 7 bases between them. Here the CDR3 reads CASSYSQGTEAFF. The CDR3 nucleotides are TGTGCCAGCAGTTACTCACAGGGAACTGAAGCTTTCTTT.

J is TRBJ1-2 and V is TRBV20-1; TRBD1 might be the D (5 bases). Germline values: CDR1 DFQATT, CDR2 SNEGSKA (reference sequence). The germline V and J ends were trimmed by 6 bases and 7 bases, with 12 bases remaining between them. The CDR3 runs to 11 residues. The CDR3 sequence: CSAQGFVGYTF. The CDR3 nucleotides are TGCAGTGCGCAGGGATTTGTTGGCTACACCTTC.

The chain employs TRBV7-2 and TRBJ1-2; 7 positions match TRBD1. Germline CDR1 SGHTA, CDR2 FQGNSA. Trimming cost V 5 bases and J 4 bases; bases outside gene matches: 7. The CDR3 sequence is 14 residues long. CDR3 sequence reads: CASSDPGDSYGYTF. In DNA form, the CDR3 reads TGTGCCAGCAGCGACCCAGGGGACAGCTATGGCTACACCTTC.

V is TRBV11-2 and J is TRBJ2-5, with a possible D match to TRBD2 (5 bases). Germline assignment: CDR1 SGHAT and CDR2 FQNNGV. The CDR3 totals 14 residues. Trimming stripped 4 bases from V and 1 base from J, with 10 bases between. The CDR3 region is CASSSTRSQETQYF. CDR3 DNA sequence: TGTGCCAGCAGCTCCACTAGGTCCCAAGAGACCCAGTACTTC.

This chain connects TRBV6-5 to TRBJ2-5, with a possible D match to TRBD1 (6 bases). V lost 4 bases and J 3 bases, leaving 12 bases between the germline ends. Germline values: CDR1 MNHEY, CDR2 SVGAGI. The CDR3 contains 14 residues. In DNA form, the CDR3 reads TGTGCCAGCAGTTGGGACACGTCGAAAGAGACCCAGTACTTC. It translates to CASSWDTSKETQYF.